This is a list of T cell receptor beta chains from one sample in a study of beta chain features in type 1 diabetes. The repertoire was sequenced with immunoSEQ multiplex PCR; TCRdb's copy has only in-frame clones and lacks some. The sample yields more than 350,000 clones, approximately 10% seen once. What was sequenced was naive CD4+ T cells from blood. The receptors derive from a young woman in good health. Each CDR3 is given with its conserved first and last residue. D genes are given only for firm matches. Clone size appears in some rows only: once, few, many, or a class for an expanded clone.

D gene,CDR3 length,clone size,V gene,J gene,CDR3 protein,CDR3 DNA
.,15,.,TRBV9,TRBJ2-5,CASSVAYSGEETQYF,TGTGCCAGCAGCGTAGCCTACTCCGGGGAAGAGACCCAGTACTTC
TRBD2,16,.,TRBV7-2,TRBJ2-3,CASTKRRGGGADTQYF,TGTGCCAGCACCAAGCGGCGGGGGGGCGGCGCAGATACGCAGTATTTT
.,15,few,TRBV15,TRBJ2-1,CATSSLPGTYNEQFF,TGTGCCACCAGCTCTCTGCCCGGGACATACAATGAGCAGTTCTTC
.,14,few,TRBV5-1,TRBJ2-3,CASSPGQNTDTQYF,TGCGCCAGCAGCCCGGGACAAAACACAGATACGCAGTATTTT
.,12,few,TRBV6-6,TRBJ2-1,CASSSQGNEQFF,TGTGCCAGCAGTAGTCAGGGGAATGAGCAGTTCTTC
TRBD1,15,few,TRBV19,TRBJ2-1,CASSIFGTGRAEQFF,TGTGCCAGTAGTATATTTGGGACAGGGAGGGCTGAGCAGTTCTTC
TRBD1,13,many,TRBV10-3,TRBJ2-7,CASAGTETYEQYF,TGTGCCTCCGCCGGGACAGAGACCTACGAGCAGTACTTC
.,14,few,TRBV10-3,TRBJ2-5,CAISLSTGQETQYF,TGTGCCATCAGCCTATCTACAGGTCAAGAGACCCAGTACTTC
.,14,few,TRBV7-9,TRBJ1-4,CASSPRRGDEKLFF,TGTGCCAGCAGCCCCCGGAGGGGGGATGAAAAACTGTTTTTT
TRBD1,15,.,TRBV2,TRBJ1-1,CASSSRDRVNTEAFF,TGTGCCAGCAGTTCCCGGGACAGGGTGAACACTGAAGCTTTCTTT
.,12,many,TRBV9,TRBJ1-2,CASSVAAYGYTF,TGTGCCAGCAGCGTCGCCGCGTATGGCTACACCTTC
.,15,.,TRBV4-1,TRBJ2-7,CASSQDGSRFKEQYF,TGCGCCAGCAGCCAAGACGGGAGTCGGTTTAAAGAGCAGTACTTC
.,15,.,TRBV29-1,TRBJ2-1,CSVGRPRGPYNEQFF,TGCAGCGTTGGAAGGCCCAGGGGACCCTACAATGAGCAGTTCTTC
.,13,few,TRBV29-1,TRBJ2-1,CSAAVAPAPEQFF,TGCAGCGCCGCAGTGGCTCCAGCGCCTGAGCAGTTCTTC
.,14,.,TRBV6-5,TRBJ1-4,CASSPTGSNEKLFF,TGTGCCAGCAGTCCGACAGGATCAAATGAAAAACTGTTTTTT